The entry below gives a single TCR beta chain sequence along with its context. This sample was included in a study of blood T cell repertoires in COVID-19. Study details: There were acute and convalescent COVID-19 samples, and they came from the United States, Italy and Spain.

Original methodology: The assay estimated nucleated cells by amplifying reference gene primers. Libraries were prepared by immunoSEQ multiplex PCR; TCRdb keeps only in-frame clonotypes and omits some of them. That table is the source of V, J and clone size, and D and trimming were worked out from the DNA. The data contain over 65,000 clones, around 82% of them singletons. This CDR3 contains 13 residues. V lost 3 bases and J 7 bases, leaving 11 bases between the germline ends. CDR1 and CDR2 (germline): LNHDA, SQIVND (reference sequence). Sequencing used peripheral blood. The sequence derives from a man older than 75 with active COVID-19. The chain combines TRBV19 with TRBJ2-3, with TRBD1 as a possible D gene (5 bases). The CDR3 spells CASSIGQGYTQYF. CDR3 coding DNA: TGTGCCAGTAGTATCGGGCAGGGATATACGCAGTATTTT. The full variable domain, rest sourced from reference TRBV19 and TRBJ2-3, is DGGITQSPKYLFRKEGQNVTLSCEQNLNHDAMYWYRQDPGQGLRLIYYSQIVNDFQKGDIAEGYSVSREKKESFPLTVTSAQKNPTAFYLCASSIGQGYTQYFGPGTRLTVL.